This paragraph covers one T cell receptor beta chain sequence. Original processing notes: Estimated nucleated cell counts came from reference gene primer amplification. Here immunoSEQ multiplex PCR was the method, and the copy in TCRdb shows in-frame clones only, minus some. That table gives V, J and clone size, and the DNA gave D and trimming. The sample has 150,000 to 200,000 clones, around 79% seen once. This CDR3 spans 17 amino acids. Trimming left V 2 bases short and J 1 base short, with 16 bases between. Germline V gene sequence: CDR1 SGHVS, CDR2 FNYEAQ. The source of the sample is a study of blood T cell repertoires in COVID-19. Whole-study context: The samples span acute and convalescent COVID-19 from the United States, Italy and Spain. The cDNA or gDNA used as material had been derived from T cells, B-cell-depleted T cells, or PBMCs.

The sequencing input was PBMCs or T cells enriched from blood (not recorded which). The J gene is TRBJ2-3, the V gene TRBV7-6, with D possibly being TRBD2 (6 bases). The TCR sequence derives from a man aged 50 to 60 who had recovered from COVID-19. The CDR3 DNA reads TGTGCCAGCAGCTTACTCTCCGGGGGAGGTGGCACAGATACGCAGTATTTT. This codes for CASSLLSGGGGTDTQYF.